This TCR beta chain was captured by sequencing in a study of shared clonotypes between healthy human individuals. Findings and caveats of the study: Among donors, the sharing of clonotypes was expected to be influenced by sequencing depth. Against clonotypes common to all four donors, non-shared ones had lower generation probabilities. Only blood was sampled; tissue repertoires likely differ.

As to this clone: Its antigen remains unknown.

An even split of each subset's genomic DNA across several immunoSEQ plates was performed. Using immunoSEQ multiplex PCR, the repertoire was profiled, and TCRdb retains in-frame clones only, with some absent. The sample records approximately 530,000 clones, about 95% being singletons. V trimming: 8 bases; J trimming: 3 bases; junction bases outside the gene matches: 4. Germline loops: CDR1 SNHLY, CDR2 FYNNEI. This CDR3 comprises 12 residues. The sequenced sample was naive CD4+ T cells sorted from blood. Specified subset: CD45RA+ positively selected. This TCR came from a young woman in good health. V is TRBV2 and J is TRBJ2-7; 7 bases are shared with TRBD2. CDR3 sequence reads: CASRGGDYEQYF. CDR3 nucleotides: TGTGCCAGCCGTGGGGGGGACTACGAGCAGTACTTC. Together with reference TRBV2 and TRBJ2-7, the CDR3 gives the full variable domain: EPEVTQTPSHQVTQMGQEVILRCVPISNHLYFYWYRQILGQKVEFLVSFYNNEISEKSEIFDDQFSVERPDGSNFTLKIRSTKLEDSAMYFCASRGGDYEQYFGPGTRLTVT.